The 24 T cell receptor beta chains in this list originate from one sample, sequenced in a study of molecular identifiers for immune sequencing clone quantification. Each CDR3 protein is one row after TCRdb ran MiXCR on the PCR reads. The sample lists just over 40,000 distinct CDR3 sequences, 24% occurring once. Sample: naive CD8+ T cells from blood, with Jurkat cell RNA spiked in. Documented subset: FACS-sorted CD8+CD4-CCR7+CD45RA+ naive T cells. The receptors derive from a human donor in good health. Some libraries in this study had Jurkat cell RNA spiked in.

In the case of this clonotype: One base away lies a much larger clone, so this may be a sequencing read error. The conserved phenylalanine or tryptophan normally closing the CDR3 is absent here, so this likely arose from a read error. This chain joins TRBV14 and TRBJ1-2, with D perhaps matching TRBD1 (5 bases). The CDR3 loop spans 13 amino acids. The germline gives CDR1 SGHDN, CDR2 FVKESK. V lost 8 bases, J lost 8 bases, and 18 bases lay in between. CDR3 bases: TGTGCCAGCCCTACCACACAGGACGAGGGCTACACCCTC. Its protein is CASPTTQDEGYTL.

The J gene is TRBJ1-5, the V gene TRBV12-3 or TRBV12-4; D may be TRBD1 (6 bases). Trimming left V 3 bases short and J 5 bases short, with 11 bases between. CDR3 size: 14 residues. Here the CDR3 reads CASSLYREDQPQHF. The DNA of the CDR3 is TGTGCCAGCAGTTTGTACAGGGAGGATCAGCCCCAGCATTTT.

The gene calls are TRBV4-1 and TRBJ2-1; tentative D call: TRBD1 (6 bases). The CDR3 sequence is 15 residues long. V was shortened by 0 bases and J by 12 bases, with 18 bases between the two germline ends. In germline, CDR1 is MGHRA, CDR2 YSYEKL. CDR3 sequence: CASSQEQGPSPAQFF. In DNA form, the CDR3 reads TGCGCCAGCAGCCAAGAACAGGGTCCCTCCCCTGCGCAGTTCTTC.

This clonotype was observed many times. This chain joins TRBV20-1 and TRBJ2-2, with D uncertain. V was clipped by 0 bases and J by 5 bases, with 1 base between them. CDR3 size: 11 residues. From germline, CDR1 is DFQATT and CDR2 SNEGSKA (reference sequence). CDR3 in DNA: TGCAGTGCTAGAGAGACCGGGGAGCTGTTTTTT. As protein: CSARETGELFF.

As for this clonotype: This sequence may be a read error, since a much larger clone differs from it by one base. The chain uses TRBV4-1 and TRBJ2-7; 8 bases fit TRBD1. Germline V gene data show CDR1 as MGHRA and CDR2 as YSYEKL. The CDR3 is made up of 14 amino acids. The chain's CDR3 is CAGSQDGQGGEQYF. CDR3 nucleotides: TGCGCCGGCAGCCAAGATGGACAGGGTGGTGAGCAGTACTTC.

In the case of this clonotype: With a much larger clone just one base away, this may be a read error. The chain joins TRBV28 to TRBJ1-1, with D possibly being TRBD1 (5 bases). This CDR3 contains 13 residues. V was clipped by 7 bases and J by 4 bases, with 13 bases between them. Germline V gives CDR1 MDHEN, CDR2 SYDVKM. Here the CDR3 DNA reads TGTGCCAGCACCCCTCGGGGGGGCACTGAAGCTTTCTTT. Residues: CASTPRGGTEAFF.

The CDR3 loop is CASTLRGYNEQFF. The CDR3 DNA reads as TGTGCCAGCACCCTACGGGGCTACAATGAGCAGTTCTTC. This rearrangement joins TRBV6-2 or TRBV6-3 to TRBJ2-1; D is perhaps TRBD2 (5 bases). This CDR3 has 13 amino acids. Germline CDR1 MNHEY, CDR2 SVGEGT. Deletions cut 7 bases from V and 3 bases from J, with 10 bases between.

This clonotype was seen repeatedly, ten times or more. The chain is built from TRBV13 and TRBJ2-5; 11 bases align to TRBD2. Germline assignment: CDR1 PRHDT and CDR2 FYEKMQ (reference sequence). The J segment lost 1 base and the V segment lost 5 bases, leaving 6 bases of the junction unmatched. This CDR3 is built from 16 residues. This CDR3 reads CASSPPSGGLQETQYF. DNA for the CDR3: TGTGCCAGCAGCCCACCTAGCGGGGGGCTCCAAGAGACCCAGTACTTC.

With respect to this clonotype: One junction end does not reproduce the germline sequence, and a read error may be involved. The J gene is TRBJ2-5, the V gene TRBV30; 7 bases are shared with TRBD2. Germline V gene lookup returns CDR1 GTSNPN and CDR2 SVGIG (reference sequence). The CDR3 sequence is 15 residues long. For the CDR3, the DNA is TGTGCCTGGAGTGTAGAGGCGGGAGCCCAAGAGACCCGGTACTTC. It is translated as CAWSVEAGAQETRYF.

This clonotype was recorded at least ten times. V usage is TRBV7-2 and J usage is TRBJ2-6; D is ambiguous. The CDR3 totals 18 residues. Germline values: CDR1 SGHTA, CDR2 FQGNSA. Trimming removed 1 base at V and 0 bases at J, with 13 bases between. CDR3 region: CASSLGGRSFSGANVLTF. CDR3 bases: TGTGCCAGCAGCTTAGGAGGACGGAGCTTCTCTGGGGCCAACGTCCTGACTTTC.

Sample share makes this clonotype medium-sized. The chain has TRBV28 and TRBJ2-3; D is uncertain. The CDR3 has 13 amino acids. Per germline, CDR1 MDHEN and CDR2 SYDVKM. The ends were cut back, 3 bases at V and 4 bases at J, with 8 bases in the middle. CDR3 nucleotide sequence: TGTGCCAGCAGTTTTGTGGGTCCAGATACGCAGTATTTT. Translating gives CASSFVGPDTQYF.

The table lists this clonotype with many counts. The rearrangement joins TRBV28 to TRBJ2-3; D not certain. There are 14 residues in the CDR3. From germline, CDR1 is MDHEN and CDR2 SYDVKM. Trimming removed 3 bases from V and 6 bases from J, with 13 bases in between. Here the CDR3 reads CASSFDSMRDTQYF. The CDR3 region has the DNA TGTGCCAGCAGTTTCGATAGCATGCGGGATACGCAGTATTTT.

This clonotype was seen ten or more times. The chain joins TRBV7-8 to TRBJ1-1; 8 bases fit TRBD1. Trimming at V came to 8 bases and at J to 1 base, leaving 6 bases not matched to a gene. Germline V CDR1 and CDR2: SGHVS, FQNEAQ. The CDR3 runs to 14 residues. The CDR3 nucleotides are TGTGCCAGCGGAATGGACAGGGAGAACACTGAAGCTTTCTTT. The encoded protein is CASGMDRENTEAFF. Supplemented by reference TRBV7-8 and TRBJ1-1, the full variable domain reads GAGVSQSPRYKVAKRGQDVALRCDPISGHVSLFWYQQALGQGPEFLTYFQNEAQLDKSGLPSDRFFAERPEGSVSTLKIQRTQQEDSAVYLCASGMDRENTEAFFGQGTRLTVV.

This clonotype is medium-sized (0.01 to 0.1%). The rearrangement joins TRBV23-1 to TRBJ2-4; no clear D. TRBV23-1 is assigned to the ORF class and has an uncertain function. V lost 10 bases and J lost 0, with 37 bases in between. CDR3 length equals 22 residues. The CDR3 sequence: CANGPDSTLKSRLHLAKNIQYF. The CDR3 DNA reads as TGCGCCAACGGACCCGACTCGACGTTAAAGAGCCGCCTCCATCTAGCCAAAAACATTCAGTACTTC.

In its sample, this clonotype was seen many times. Here the CDR3 reads CASSSTRDPGYEQYF. For the CDR3, the DNA is TGTGCCAGCAGTTCGACCCGAGATCCCGGGTACGAGCAGTACTTC. The gene calls are TRBV6-5 and TRBJ2-7; D unclear. The germline gives CDR1 MNHEY, CDR2 SVGAGI. This CDR3 region has 15 residues. Between the trimmed V and J ends, which lost 4 bases and 4 bases, there was a span of 17 bases.

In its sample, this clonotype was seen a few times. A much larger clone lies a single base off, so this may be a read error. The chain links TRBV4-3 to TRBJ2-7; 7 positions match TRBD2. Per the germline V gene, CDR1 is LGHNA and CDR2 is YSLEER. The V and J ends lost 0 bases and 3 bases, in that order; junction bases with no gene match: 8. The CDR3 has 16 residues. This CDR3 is CASSQDWTRAFYEQYF. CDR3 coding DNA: TGCGCCAGCAGCCAAGACTGGACTAGGGCGTTCTACGAGCAGTACTTC.

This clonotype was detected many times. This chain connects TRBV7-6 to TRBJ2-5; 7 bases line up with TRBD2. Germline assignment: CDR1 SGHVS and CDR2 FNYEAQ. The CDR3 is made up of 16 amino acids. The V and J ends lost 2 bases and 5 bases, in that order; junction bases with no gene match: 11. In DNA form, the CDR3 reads TGTGCCAGCAGCTTAAGGTGGGGGGGGAGCCCCGAGACCCAGTACTTC. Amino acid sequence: CASSLRWGGSPETQYF.

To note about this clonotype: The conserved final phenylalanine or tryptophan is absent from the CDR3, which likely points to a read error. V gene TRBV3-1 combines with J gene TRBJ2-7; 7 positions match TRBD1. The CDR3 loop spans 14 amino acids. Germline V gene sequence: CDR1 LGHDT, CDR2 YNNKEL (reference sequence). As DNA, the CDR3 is TGTGCCAGCAGCCCGGGGACAGTGTCCTACGATCAGTACTGC. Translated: CASSPGTVSYDQYC.

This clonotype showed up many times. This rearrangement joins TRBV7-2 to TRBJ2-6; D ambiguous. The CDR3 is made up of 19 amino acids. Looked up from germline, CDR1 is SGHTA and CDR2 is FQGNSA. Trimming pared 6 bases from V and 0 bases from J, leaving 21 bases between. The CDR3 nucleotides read TGTGCCAGCAGGGGGTTTGGGAACCCGGAAGCCTCTGGGGCCAACGTCCTGACTTTC. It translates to CASRGFGNPEASGANVLTF.

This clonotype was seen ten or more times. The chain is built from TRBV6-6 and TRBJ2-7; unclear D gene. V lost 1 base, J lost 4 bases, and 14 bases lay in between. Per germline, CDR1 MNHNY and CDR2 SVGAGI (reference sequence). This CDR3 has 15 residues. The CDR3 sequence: CASSYLTRRGYEQYF. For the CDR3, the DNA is TGTGCCAGCAGTTACTTAACGAGGAGAGGTTACGAGCAGTACTTC.

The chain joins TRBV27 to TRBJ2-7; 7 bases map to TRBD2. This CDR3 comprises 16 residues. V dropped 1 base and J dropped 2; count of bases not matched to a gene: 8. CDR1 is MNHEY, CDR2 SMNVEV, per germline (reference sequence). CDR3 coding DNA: TGTGCCAGCAGTTTATTCGCGACTAGCAGAACCTACGAGCAGTACTTC. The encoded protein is CASSLFATSRTYEQYF.

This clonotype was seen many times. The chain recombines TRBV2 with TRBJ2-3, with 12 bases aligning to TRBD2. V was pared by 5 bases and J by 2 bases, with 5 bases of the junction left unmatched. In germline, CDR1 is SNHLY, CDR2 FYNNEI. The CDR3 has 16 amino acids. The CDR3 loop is CASSSPSGGATDTQYF. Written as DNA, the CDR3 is TGTGCCAGCAGTTCGCCTAGCGGGGGGGCCACAGATACGCAGTATTTT.

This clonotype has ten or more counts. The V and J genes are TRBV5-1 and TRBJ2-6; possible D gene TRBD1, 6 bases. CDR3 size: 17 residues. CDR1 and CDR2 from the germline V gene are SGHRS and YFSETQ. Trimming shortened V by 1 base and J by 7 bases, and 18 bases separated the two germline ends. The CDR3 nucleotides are TGCGCCAGCAGCTTGCGGACAGAGAACCCTGTTGCCAACGTCCTGACTTTC. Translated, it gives CASSLRTENPVANVLTF.

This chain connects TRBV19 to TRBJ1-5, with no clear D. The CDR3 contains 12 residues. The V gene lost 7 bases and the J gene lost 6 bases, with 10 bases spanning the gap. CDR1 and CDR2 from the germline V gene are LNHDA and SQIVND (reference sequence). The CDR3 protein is CASTGQAQPQHF. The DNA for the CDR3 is TGTGCCAGTACCGGGCAAGCTCAGCCCCAGCATTTT.